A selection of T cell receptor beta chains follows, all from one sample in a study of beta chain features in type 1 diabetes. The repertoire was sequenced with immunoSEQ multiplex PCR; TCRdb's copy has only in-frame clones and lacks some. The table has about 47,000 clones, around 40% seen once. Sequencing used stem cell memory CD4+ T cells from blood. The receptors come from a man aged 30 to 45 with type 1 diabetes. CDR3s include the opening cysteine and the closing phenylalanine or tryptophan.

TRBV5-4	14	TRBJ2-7	CASSLGRGNYEQYF
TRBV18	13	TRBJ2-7	CASSPRGVSEQYF
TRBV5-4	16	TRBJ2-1	CASSLAGGGSYNEQFF
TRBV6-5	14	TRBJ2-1	CASSAPSSYNEQFF
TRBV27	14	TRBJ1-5	CASSFRAFNQPQHF
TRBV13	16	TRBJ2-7	CASSPRTGQTSYEQYF
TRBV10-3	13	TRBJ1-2	CAISVQINYGYTF
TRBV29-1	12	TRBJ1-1	CSVDSGVTEAFF
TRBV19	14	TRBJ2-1	CASSALEAWNEQFF
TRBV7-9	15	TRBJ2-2	CASSLRTANTGELFF
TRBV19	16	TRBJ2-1	CASSPSLAVIYNEQFF
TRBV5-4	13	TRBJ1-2	CASSRDRDYGYTF
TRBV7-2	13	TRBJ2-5	CASSPDRASAQYF
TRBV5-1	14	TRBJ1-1	CASSFMTANTEAFF
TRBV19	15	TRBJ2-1	CASRSVVAGDNEQFF
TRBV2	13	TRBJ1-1	CASRDRANTEAFF
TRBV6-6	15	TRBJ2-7	CASRVGQGQSYEQYF
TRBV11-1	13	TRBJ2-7	CASSFTGAYEQYF
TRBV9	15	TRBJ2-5	CASSPGLAGVETQYF
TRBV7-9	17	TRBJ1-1	CASSRSPDSAMNTEAFF
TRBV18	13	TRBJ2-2	CASSERDSGELFF
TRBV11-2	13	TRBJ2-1	CASSFTEQSSRFF
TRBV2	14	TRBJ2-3	CASQTGQWTDTQYF
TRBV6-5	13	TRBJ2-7	CASGRGTNYEQYF
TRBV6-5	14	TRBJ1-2	CASRRGGRNYGYTF
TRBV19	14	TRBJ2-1	CASSIYTAGAQQFF
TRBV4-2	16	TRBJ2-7	CASSQESGPWGYEQYF
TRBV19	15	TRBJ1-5	CASRDRLPSNQPQHF
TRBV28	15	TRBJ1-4	CASSFLRGANEKLFF
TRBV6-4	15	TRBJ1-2	CASSDLEVPGYGYTF
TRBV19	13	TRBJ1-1	CASSLTSGSVAFF
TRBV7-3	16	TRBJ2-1	CASSASSGGSYNEQFF
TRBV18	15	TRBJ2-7	CASSLTGTGTYEQYF
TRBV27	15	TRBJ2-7	CASSLSGQGTYEQYF
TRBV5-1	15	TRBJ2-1	CASSLAQRENNEQFF
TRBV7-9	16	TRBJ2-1	CASSGGLAGPYNEQFF
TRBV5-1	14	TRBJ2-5	CASSFSGTEETQYF
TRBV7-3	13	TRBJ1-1	CASSRTGTGEAFF
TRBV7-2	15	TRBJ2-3	CASSLGLAEKDTQYF
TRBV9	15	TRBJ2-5	CASSVGTSGIETQYF
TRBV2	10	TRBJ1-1	CASSSGKAFF
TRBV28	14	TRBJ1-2	CASSLGDRAQGYTF
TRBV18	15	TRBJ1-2	CASSPASVAYYGYTF
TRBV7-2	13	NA	CASRFTGSHEQYF
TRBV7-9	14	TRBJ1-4	CASSAGAANEKLFF
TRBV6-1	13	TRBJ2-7	CASSSPQFYEQYF